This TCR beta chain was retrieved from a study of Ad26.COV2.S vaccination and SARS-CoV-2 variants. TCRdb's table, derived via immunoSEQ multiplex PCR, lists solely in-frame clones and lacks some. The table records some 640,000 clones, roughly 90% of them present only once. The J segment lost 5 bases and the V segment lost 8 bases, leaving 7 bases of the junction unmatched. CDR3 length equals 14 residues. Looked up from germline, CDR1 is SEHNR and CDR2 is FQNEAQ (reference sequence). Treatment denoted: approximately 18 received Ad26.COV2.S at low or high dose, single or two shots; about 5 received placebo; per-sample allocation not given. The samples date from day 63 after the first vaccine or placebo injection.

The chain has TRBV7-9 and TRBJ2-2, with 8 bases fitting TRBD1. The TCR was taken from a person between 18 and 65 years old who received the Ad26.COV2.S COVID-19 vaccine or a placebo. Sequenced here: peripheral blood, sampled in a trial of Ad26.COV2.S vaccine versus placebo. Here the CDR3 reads CASDNRQGTGELFF. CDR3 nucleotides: TGTGCCAGCGACAACCGACAGGGGACCGGGGAGCTGTTTTTT.